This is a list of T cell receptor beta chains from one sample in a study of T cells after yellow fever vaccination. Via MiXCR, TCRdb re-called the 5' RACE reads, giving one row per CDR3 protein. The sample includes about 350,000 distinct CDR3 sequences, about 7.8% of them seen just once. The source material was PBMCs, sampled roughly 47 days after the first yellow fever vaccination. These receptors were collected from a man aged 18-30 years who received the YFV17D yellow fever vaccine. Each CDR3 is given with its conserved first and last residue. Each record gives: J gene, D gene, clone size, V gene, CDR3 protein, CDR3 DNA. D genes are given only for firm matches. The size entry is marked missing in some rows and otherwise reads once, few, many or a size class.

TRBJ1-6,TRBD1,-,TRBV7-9,CASSSEGQGRSSYNSPLHF,TGTGCCAGCAGCTCTGAAGGACAGGGTAGGAGCTCCTATAATTCACCCCTCCACTTT
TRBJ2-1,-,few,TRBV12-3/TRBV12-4,CASSFGTYGNEQFF,TGTGCCAGCAGTTTCGGGACATACGGCAATGAGCAGTTCTTC
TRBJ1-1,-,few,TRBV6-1,CASSIDSLFTEAFF,TGTGCCAGCAGCATAGACAGTTTATTCACTGAAGCTTTCTTT
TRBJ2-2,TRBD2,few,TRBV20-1,CSALLAGVTGELFF,TGCAGTGCCCTTTTAGCGGGGGTCACCGGGGAGCTGTTTTTT
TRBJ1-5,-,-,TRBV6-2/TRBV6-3,CASTDWNSNQPQHF,TGTGCCAGCACGGACTGGAATAGCAATCAGCCCCAGCATTTT
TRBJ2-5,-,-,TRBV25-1,CASSPGAGHKQETQYF,TGTGCCAGCAGTCCCGGGGCGGGGCACAAACAAGAGACCCAGTACTTC
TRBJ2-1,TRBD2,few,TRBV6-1,CASTRDYNYNEQFF,TGTGCCAGCACCCGGGACTATAACTACAATGAGCAGTTCTTC
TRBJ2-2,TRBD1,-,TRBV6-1,CASNTGTANTGELFF,TGTGCCAGCAATACCGGGACAGCGAACACCGGGGAGCTGTTTTTT
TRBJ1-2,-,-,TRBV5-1,CASSLKGFEDGYTF,TGCGCCAGCAGCTTGAAAGGGTTTGAAGATGGCTACACCTTC
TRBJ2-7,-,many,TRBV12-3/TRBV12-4,CASSLGDEGSYEQYF,TGTGCCAGCAGTTTGGGGGATGAGGGGTCCTACGAGCAGTACTTC
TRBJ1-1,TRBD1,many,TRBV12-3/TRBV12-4,CASSRGQGTEAFF,TGTGCCAGCAGCCGGGGACAGGGGACTGAAGCTTTCTTT
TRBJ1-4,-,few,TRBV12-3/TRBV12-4,CASSFMGTNEKLFF,TGTGCCAGCAGTTTCATGGGAACTAATGAAAAACTGTTTTTT
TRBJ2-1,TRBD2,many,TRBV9,CASSSGGAGNEQFF,TGTGCCAGCAGCTCGGGGGGGGCCGGAAATGAGCAGTTCTTC
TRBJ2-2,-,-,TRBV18,CASSLTGEAGELFF,TGTGCCAGCTCCCTAACAGGGGAGGCCGGGGAGCTGTTTTTT
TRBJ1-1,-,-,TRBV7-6,CASSFRQDTEAFF,TGTGCCAGCAGCTTCAGACAGGACACTGAAGCTTTCTTT
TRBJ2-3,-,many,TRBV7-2,CASSFRGSQYF,TGTGCCAGCAGCTTTCGGGGGTCGCAGTATTTT
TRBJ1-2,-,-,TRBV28,CATDGVNYGYTF,TGTGCCACCGATGGAGTCAACTATGGCTACACCTTC
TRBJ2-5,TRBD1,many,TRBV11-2,CASSSGTGTQETQYF,TGTGCCAGCAGCTCGGGGACAGGTACACAAGAGACCCAGTACTTC
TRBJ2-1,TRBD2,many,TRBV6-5,CASSSGGGMFVNEQFF,TGTGCCAGCAGTAGCGGGGGGGGTATGTTTGTAAATGAGCAGTTCTTC
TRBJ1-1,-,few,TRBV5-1,CASSYDVAPDHAFF,TGCGCCAGCAGCTATGACGTGGCCCCAGATCACGCTTTCTTT
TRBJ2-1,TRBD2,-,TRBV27,CASSTSGGPNYNEQFF,TGTGCCAGCAGTACTAGCGGGGGCCCGAATTACAATGAGCAGTTCTTC
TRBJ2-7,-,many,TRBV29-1,CSVEDWGYEQYF,TGCAGCGTTGAAGATTGGGGTTACGAGCAGTACTTC
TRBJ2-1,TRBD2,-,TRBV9,CASSPGGAPYNEQFF,TGTGCCAGCAGTCCGGGGGGGGCCCCCTACAATGAGCAGTTCTTC
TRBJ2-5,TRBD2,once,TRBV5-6,CASSWTFGSWGGETQYF,TGTGCCAGCAGCTGGACCTTTGGTAGCTGGGGAGGGGAGACCCAGTACTTC
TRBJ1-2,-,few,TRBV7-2,CASSLDRVPGYTF,TGTGCCAGCAGCTTAGACAGGGTCCCCGGCTACACCTTC
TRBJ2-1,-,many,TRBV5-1,CASSLDGYNEQFF,TGCGCCAGCAGCTTGGACGGGTACAATGAGCAGTTCTTC
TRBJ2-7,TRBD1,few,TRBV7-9,CASSRSQGWEQYF,TGTGCCAGCAGCCGGTCACAGGGGTGGGAGCAGTACTTC
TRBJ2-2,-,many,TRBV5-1,CASRGGNTGELFF,TGCGCCAGCAGAGGAGGGAACACCGGGGAGCTGTTTTTT
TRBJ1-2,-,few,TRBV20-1,CSAYDGLGHGYTF,TGCAGTGCTTACGACGGCCTCGGTCATGGCTACACCTTC
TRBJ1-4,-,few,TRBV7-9,CASSPGVATNEKLFF,TGTGCCAGCAGTCCTGGGGTGGCTACTAATGAAAAACTGTTTTTT
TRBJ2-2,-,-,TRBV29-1,CSVELDVANTGELFF,TGCAGCGTTGAACTGGACGTCGCGAACACCGGGGAGCTGTTTTTT
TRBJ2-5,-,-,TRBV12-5,CASGPNSGGLETQYF,TGTGCTAGTGGTCCCAATTCCGGCGGGTTGGAGACCCAGTACTTC
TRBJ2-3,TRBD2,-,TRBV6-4,CASSDSASGGADTQYF,TGTGCCAGCAGTGACTCGGCTAGCGGGGGAGCAGATACGCAGTATTTT
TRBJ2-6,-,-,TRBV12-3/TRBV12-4,CASSYTAGANVLIF,TGTGCCAGCAGTTATACAGCTGGGGCCAACGTCCTGATTTTC
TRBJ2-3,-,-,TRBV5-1,CASSLVSLDTQYF,TGCGCCAGCAGCTTGGTATCCCTAGATACGCAGTATTTT
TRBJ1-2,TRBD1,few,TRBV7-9,CASSRRDRGLGYTF,TGTGCCAGCAGCCGGCGGGACAGGGGGCTCGGCTACACCTTC
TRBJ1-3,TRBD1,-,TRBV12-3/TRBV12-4,CASSDRGHSGNTIYF,TGTGCCAGCAGCGACAGGGGTCACTCTGGAAACACCATATATTTT